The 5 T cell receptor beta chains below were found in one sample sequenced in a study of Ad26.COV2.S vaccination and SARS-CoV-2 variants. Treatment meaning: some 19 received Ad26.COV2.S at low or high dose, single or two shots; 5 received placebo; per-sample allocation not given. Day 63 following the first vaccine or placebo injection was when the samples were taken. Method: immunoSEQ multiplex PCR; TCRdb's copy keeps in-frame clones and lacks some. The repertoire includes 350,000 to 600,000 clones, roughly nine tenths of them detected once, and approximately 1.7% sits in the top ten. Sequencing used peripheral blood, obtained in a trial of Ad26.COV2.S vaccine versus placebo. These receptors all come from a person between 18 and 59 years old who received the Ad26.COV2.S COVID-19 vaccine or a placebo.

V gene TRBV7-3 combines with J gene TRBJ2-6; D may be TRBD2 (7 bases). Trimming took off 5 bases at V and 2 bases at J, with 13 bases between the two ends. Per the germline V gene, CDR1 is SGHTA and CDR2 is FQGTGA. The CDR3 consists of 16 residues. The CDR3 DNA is TGTGCCAGCAGCCCCCCGGGGGGCGCTGGGGCCAACGTCCTGACTTTC. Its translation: CASSPPGGAGANVLTF.

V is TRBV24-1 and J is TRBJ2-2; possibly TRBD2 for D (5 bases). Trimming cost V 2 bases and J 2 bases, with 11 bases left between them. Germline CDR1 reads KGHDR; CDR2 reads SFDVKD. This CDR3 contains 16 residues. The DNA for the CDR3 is TGTGCCACCAGTGATTCGAGGGCAAAAAACACCGGGGAGCTGTTTTTT. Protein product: CATSDSRAKNTGELFF.

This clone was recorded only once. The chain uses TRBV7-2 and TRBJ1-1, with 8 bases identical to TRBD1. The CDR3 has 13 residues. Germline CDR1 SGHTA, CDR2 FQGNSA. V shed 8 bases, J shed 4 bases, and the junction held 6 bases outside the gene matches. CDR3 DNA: TGTGCCAGCGTAATTACAGGGGGCACTGAAGCTTTCTTT. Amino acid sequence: CASVITGGTEAFF. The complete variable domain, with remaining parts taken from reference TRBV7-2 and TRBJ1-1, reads GAGVSQSPSNKVTEKGKDVELRCDPISGHTALYWYRQSLGQGLEFLIYFQGNSAPDKSGLPSDRFSAERTGGSVSTLTIQRTQQEDSAVYLCASVITGGTEAFFGQGTRLTVV.

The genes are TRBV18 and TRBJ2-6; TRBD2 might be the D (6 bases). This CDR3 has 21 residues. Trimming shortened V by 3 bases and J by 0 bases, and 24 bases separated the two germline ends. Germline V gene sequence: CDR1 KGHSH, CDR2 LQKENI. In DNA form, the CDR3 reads TGTGCCAGCTCACCGGGGGAAGGAGGGCAGGGCGCCCGCTCTGGGGCCAACGTCCTGACTTTC. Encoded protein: CASSPGEGGQGARSGANVLTF.

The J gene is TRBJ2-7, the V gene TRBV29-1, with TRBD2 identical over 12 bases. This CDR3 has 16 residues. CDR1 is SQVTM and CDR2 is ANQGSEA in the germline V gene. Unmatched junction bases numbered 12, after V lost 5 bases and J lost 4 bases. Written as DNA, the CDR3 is TGCAGCGTTATAATTAGACTAGCGGGAGTCATTTACGAGCAGTACTTC. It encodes CSVIIRLAGVIYEQYF.